The sequence of this T cell receptor (beta chain) was determined in a study of cytomegalovirus exposure and HLA in healthy donors. J was trimmed by 5 bases and V by 3 bases; bases with no gene match: 4. CDR1 is SGHRS, CDR2 YFSETQ, per germline. The CDR3 has 14 amino acids. Clones were read by immunoSEQ multiplex PCR, and TCRdb kept only the in-frame ones, dropping some. The table has some 59,000 clones, about nine tenths seen once. Sequenced input: PBMCs. The chain uses TRBV5-1 and TRBJ2-7; 11 bases agree with TRBD1. The receptor comes from a woman in her late teens or twenties in good health and CMV-seropositive. The CDR3 is CASSSGQGADEQYF. In DNA form, the CDR3 reads TGCGCCAGCAGCTCAGGACAGGGGGCGGACGAGCAGTACTTC.